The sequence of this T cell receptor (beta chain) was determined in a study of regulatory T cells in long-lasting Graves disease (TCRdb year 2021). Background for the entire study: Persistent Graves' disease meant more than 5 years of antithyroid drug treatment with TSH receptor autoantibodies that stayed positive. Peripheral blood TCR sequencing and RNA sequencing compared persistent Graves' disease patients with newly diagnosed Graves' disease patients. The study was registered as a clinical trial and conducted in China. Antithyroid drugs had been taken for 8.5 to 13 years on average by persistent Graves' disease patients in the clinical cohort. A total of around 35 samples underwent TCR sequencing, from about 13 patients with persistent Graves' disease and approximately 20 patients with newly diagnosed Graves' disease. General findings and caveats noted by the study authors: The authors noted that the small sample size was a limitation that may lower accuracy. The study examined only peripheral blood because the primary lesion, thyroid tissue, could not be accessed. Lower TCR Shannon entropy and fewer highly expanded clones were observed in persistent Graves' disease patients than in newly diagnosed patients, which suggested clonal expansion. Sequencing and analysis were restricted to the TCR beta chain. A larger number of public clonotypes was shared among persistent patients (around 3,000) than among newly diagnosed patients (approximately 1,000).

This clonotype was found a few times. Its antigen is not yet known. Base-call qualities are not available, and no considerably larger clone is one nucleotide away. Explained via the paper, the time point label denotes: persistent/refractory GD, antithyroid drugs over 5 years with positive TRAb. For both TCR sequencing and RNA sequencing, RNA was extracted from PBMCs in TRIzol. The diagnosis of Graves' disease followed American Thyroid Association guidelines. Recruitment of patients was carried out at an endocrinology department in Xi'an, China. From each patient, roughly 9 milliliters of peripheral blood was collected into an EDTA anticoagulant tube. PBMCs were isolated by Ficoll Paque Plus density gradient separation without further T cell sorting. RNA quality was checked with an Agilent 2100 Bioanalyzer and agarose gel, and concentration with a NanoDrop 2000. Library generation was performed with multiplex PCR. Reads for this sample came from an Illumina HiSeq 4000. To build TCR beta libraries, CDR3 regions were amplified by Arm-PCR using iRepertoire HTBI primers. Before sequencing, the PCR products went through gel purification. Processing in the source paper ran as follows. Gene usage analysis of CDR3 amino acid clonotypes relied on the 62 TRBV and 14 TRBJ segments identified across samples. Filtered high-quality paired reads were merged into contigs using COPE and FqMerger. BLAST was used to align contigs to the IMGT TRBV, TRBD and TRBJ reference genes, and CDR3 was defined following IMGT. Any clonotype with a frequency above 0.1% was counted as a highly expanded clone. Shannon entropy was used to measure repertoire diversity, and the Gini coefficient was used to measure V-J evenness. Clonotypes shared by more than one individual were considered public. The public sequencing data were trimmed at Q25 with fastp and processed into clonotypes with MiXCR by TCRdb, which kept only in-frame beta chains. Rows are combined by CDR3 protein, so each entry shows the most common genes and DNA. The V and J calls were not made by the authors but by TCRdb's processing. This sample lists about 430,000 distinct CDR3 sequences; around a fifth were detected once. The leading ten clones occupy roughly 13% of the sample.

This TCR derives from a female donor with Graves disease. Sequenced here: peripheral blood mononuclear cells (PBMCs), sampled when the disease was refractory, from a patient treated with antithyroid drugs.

DNA sequence: TGTGCCAGCAGCTCTCTAGCGGGGGGGACCTACGAGCAGTACTTC. Its product reads: CASSSLAGGTYEQYF. This chain joins TRBV5-4 to TRBJ2-7; 12 bases in the middle match TRBD2. The CDR3 goes from the cysteine to the phenylalanine over 15 residues. The entry retains the CDR3 DNA only, 45 bases that are in frame from base 1. The CDR1 and CDR2 encoded by the germline V gene (reference sequence) are SGHNT and YYREEE. Germline trimming: 3 bases from V, 2 bases from J; junction bases outside gene matches: 3. Beyond the CDR3, the reference TRBV5-4 and TRBJ2-7 genes provide the residues; the full variable domain reads: ETGVTQSPTHLIKTRGQQVTLRCSSQSGHNTVSWYQQALGQGPQFIFQYYREEENGRGNFPPRFSGLQFPNYSSELNVNALELDDSALYLCASSSLAGGTYEQYFGPGTRLTVT.